The 19 T cell receptor beta chains presented below share a single source sample, sequenced in a study of immune evolution from preneoplasia to lung adenocarcinoma (dated by TCRdb to 2020 to 2023). Receptor libraries were prepared by the immunoSEQ multiplex PCR assay. This is the immuneACCESS table as TCRdb keeps it, with only in-frame sequences that have V and J called. A part of the clones is gone; compared with another copy, unresolved V genes explain less than half, and the rest is unexplained. This sample gives over 30,000 clones in total; about 74% of them show up just once. The ten largest clonotypes hold roughly 6.6% of the sample. Sequences were obtained from FFPE invasive lung adenocarcinoma tissue. The cell subset or site label corresponds to: frankly invasive lung adenocarcinoma (ADC). The receptor source for this set is a person between 55 and 69 years old with lung adenocarcinoma.

This clone was observed a few times. The rearrangement links TRBV5-1 to TRBJ2-2; 7 nucleotides agree with TRBD1. CDR1 is SGHRS, CDR2 YFSETQ, per germline. The CDR3 consists of 16 residues. The J segment lost 1 base and the V segment lost 1 base, leaving 4 bases of the junction unmatched. In nucleotides, the CDR3 is TGCGCCAGCAGCTTGCGGGGACAGAGGAACACCGGGGAGCTGTTTTTT. It specifies CASSLRGQRNTGELFF.

The rearrangement links TRBV21-1 to TRBJ2-7; no check of the table's D call, TRBD2, against the DNA was made. TRBV21-1 is a pseudogene. This CDR3 is built from 19 residues. The CDR3 DNA is TGTGCCAGCAGCAAATCTCAACTATTCGCGGAGGCCGTCCTCTACGAGCAGTACTTC. Encoded protein: CASSKSQLFAEAVLYEQYF.

The DNA of the CDR3 is TGTGCCAGCAGCCCTCTTGGCAGATTGGCCTTCACAGATACGCAGTATTTT. It translates to CASSPLGRLAFTDTQYF. This chain links TRBV14 with TRBJ2-3; D not resolved. CDR1 and CDR2 from the germline V gene are SGHDN and FVKESK. This CDR3 has 17 amino acids. Trimming removed 4 bases from V and 2 bases from J, with 19 bases in between.

CDR3 nucleotide sequence: TGTGCCAGCAGCGTAGCTTTGGCGGGAGGTGAAATTGAGCAGTTCTTC. As protein: CASSVALAGGEIEQFF. The chain links TRBV9 to TRBJ2-1, with 8 positions matching TRBD2. The CDR3 consists of 16 residues. Looked up from germline, CDR1 is SGDLS and CDR2 is YYNGEE. V lost 0 bases, J lost 9 bases, and 11 bases stayed unmatched.

The chain recombines TRBV6-4 with TRBJ2-1; the D gene is possibly TRBD2 (5 bases). From germline, CDR1 is MRHNA and CDR2 SNTAGT. The CDR3 contains 13 residues. V was pared by 5 bases and J by 9 bases, with 14 bases between. The CDR3 bases are TGTGCCAGCAGTCCAACGGACCGGGGTGAGCAGTTCTTC. Amino acids: CASSPTDRGEQFF.

The CDR3 is CASSPGTGSSGANVLTF. The CDR3, as DNA: TGTGCCAGCAGTCCAGGGACAGGTAGCTCTGGGGCCAACGTCCTGACTTTC. The chain has TRBV27 and TRBJ2-6; 8 nucleotides agree with TRBD1. The CDR3 runs 17 residues. Losses at the gene ends were 5 bases for V and 0 bases for J; bases not matched to a gene: 6. Germline V gene lookup returns CDR1 MNHEY and CDR2 SMNVEV (reference sequence).

This chain connects TRBV6-1 to TRBJ2-1; TRBD2 agrees at 11 bases. The CDR3 runs to 16 residues. The germline V gene has CDR1 MNHNS and CDR2 SASEGT. V gave up 4 bases and J gave up 2 bases; unmatched junction bases: 4. CDR3 nucleotide sequence: TGTGCCAGCAGTGTTTATAGCGGGAGGGCCTACAATGAGCAGTTCTTC. Translated, it gives CASSVYSGRAYNEQFF.

This sequence joins TRBV4-1 and TRBJ2-7; 7 positions agree with TRBD1. Germline CDR1 MGHRA, CDR2 YSYEKL. CDR3 length: 14 residues. V trimming: 3 bases; J trimming: 3 bases; junction bases outside the gene matches: 5. Here the CDR3 DNA reads TGCGCCAGCAGCCAGGGACAGCAGAACTACGAGCAGTACTTC. Its translation is CASSQGQQNYEQYF.

By share, this clone ranks as medium-sized. The chain uses TRBV11-3 and TRBJ2-3; D possibly corresponds to TRBD1 (5 bases). This CDR3 is built from 13 residues. Germline V lookup: CDR1 SGHNT, CDR2 YENEEA. V shed 5 bases and J shed 6 bases, with 12 bases lying between them. In DNA form, the CDR3 reads TGTGCCAGCAGCCTTTCCCAGGGTGATACGCAGTATTTT. This sequence encodes CASSLSQGDTQYF.

V and J are TRBV6-5 and TRBJ1-4; D not resolved. Germline CDR1 is MNHEY and CDR2 is SVGAGI. V was shortened by 2 bases and J by 3 bases, with 10 bases between the two germline ends. This CDR3 contains 15 residues. CDR3 residues: CASSYRGSANEKLFF. The CDR3 DNA reads as TGTGCCAGCAGTTACCGGGGTTCAGCTAATGAAAAACTGTTTTTT.

This clone was detected only a few times. This chain links TRBV7-2 with TRBJ1-2; tentative D call: TRBD1 (5 bases). The CDR3 spans 15 residues. The germline gives CDR1 SGHTA, CDR2 FQGNSA. V lost 1 base and J lost 5, with 14 bases in between. The CDR3 DNA reads as TGTGCCAGCAGCTTAGGGCTCGGAGGGGCGTATGGCTACACCTTC. This gives the protein CASSLGLGGAYGYTF.

The rearrangement uses TRBV30 and TRBJ1-5; the D gene is possibly TRBD1 (5 bases). The CDR3 is made up of 13 amino acids. V lost 3 bases and J lost 5, with 11 bases in between. CDR1 GTSNPN and CDR2 SVGIG come from the germline V gene (reference sequence). The CDR3 DNA reads as TGTGCCTGGAGCAGGGAGTGGGATCAGCCCCAGCATTTT. Translated: CAWSREWDQPQHF.

The chain joins TRBV4-2 to TRBJ2-3, with D tentatively TRBD1 or TRBD2 (5 bases each). V was shortened by 3 bases and J by 6 bases, with 19 bases between the two germline ends. Germline-derived CDR1 and CDR2 are LGHNA and YNFKEQ. CDR3 length equals 16 residues. The CDR3 here is CASSQAPGARGDTQYF. DNA of the CDR3: TGTGCCAGCAGCCAGGCCCCGGGCGCGAGGGGTGATACGCAGTATTTT.

The J gene is TRBJ2-7, the V gene TRBV7-9; D tentatively fits TRBD1 or TRBD2 (7 bases each). This CDR3 region has 13 residues. Germline-derived CDR1 and CDR2 are SEHNR and FQNEAQ (reference sequence). The V end was cut by 4 bases, the J end by 6 bases, with 13 bases between. The CDR3 reads CASSSVRGGEQYF. The CDR3 DNA reads as TGTGCCAGCAGCTCAGTCAGGGGGGGCGAGCAGTACTTC.

The CDR3 DNA reads TGTGCCAGCAGTGAAAATGAGGACTCTGGAAACACCATATATTTT. It translates to CASSENEDSGNTIYF. The genes are TRBV6-1 and TRBJ1-3; D is undetermined. Germline V lookup: CDR1 MNHNS, CDR2 SASEGT. CDR3 length: 15 amino acids. V was pared by 2 bases and J by 0 bases, with 8 bases between.

The chain uses TRBV2 and TRBJ2-3; 10 bases align to TRBD2. The CDR3 has 16 amino acids. Germline V gene data show CDR1 as SNHLY and CDR2 as FYNNEI. Unmatched junction bases numbered 8, after V lost 3 bases and J lost 5 bases. CDR3 DNA: TGTGCCAGCAGTGACCCAGCGGGAGGGCCTGAAGATACGCAGTATTTT. This encodes CASSDPAGGPEDTQYF.

A single count supports this clone. V and J are TRBV19 and TRBJ1-5; D uncertain. The germline CDR1 and CDR2 sequences are LNHDA and SQIVND (reference sequence). V was clipped by 4 bases and J by 8 bases, with 15 bases between them. The CDR3 is 14 amino acids. The CDR3 nucleotides are TGTGCCAGTAGTAAGGGCGCTACCAGTAAGCCCCAGCATTTT. This gives the protein CASSKGATSKPQHF.

This chain uses TRBV18 with TRBJ2-4; the D gene is possibly TRBD1 (5 bases). CDR1 is KGHSH and CDR2 is LQKENI in the germline V gene. CDR3 length equals 14 residues. The V gene lost 2 bases and the J gene lost 4 bases, with 9 bases spanning the gap. CDR3 loop: CASSPIGVKNIQYF. In nucleotides, the CDR3 is TGTGCCAGCTCACCAATAGGGGTAAAAAACATTCAGTACTTC.

This chain joins TRBV7-6 and TRBJ2-1, with D perhaps matching TRBD1 (5 bases). CDR1 SGHVS and CDR2 FNYEAQ come from the germline V gene. Trimming cost V 1 base and J 8 bases, with 18 bases left between them. CDR3 size: 16 residues. The CDR3 is CASSLGGRVDGDEQFF. The CDR3 DNA is TGTGCCAGCAGCTTAGGGGGCAGGGTTGATGGCGATGAGCAGTTCTTC.